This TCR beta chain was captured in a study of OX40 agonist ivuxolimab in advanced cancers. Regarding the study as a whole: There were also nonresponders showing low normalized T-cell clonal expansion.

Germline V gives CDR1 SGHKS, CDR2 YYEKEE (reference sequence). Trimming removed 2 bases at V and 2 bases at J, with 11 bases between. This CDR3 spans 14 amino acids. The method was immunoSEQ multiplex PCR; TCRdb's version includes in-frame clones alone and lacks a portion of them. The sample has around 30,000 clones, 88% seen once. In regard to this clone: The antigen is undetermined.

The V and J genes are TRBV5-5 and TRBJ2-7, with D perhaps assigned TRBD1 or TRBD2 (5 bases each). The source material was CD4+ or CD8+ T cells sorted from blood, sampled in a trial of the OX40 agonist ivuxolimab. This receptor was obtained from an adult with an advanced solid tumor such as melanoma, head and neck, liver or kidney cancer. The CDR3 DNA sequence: TGTGCCAGCAGCTTATGGGGGATTGCCTACGAGCAGTACTTC. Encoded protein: CASSLWGIAYEQYF.